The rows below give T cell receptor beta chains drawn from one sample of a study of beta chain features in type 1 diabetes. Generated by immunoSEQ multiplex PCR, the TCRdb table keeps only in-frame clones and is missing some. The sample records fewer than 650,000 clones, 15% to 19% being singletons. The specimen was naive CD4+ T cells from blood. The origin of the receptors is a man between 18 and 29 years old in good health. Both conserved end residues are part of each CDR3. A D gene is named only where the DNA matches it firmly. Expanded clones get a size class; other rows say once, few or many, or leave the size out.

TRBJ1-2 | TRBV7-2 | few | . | TGTGCCAGCAGCTTAGGGGCACAGTCCTATGGCTACACCTTC | CASSLGAQSYGYTF
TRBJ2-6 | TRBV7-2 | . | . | TGTGCCAGCAGCCTCGGGCGGGCTGGGGCCAACGTCCTGACTTTC | CASSLGRAGANVLTF
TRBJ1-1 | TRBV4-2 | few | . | TGTGCCAGCAGCCAAGTGGGGGCCATGAACACTGAAGCTTTCTTT | CASSQVGAMNTEAFF
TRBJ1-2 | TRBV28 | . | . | TGTGCCAGCAGTTTACAGGCCTATGGCTACACCTTC | CASSLQAYGYTF
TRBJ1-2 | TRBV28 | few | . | TGTGCCAGCAGTTTAGCCAGGGCCTATGGCTACACCTTC | CASSLARAYGYTF
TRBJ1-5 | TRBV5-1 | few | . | TGCGCCAGCAGCGGTGGGGTGAATCAGCCCCAGCATTTT | CASSGGVNQPQHF
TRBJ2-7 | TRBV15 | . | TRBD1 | TGTGCCACCAGCAGAGATGAGGGGGCGCAGTACTTC | CATSRDEGAQYF
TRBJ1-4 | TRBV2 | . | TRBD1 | TGTGCCAGCAGTCGACAGGGGAACCCTAATGAAAAACTGTTTTTT | CASSRQGNPNEKLFF
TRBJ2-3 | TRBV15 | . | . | TGTGCCACCAGCAGAGCGGGCGCTGGCACGAGAACAGATACGCAGTATTTT | CATSRAGAGTRTDTQYF
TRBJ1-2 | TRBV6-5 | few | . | TGTGCCAGCAGTTCGAACCGGGGCTACACCTTC | CASSSNRGYTF
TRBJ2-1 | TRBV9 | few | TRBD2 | TGTGCCAGCAGCGTAGGGATAGCGGGGTCCTACAATGAGCAGTTCTTC | CASSVGIAGSYNEQFF
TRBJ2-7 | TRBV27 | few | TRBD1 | TGTGCCAGCAGCAAATTCGGGACAGCAGGCTCCTACGAGCAGTACTTC | CASSKFGTAGSYEQYF
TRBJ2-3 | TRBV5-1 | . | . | TGCGCCAGCAGCAAGGGGTCGAGATCACCCACAGATACGCAGTATTTT | CASSKGSRSPTDTQYF
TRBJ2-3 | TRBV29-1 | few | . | TGCAGCGCCGCTTCCCGGGCCACAGATACGCAGTATTTT | CSAASRATDTQYF
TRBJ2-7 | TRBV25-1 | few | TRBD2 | TGTGCCAGCAGTGACCCTGGACTAGCGGGATTTTACGAGCAGTACTTC | CASSDPGLAGFYEQYF
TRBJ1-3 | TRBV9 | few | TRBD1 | TGTGCCAGCAGCCTTCAGGGGGCTCCTGGAAACACCATATATTTT | CASSLQGAPGNTIYF